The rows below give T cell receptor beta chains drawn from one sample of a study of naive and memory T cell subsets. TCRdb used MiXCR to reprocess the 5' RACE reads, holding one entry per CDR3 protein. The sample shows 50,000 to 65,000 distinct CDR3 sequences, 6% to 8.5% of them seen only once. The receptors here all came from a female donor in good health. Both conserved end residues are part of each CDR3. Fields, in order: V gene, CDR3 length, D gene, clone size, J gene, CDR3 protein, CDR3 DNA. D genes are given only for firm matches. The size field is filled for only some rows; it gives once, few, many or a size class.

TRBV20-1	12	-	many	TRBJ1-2	CSGLTGSYGYTF	TGCAGTGGGCTTACAGGGAGCTATGGCTACACCTTC
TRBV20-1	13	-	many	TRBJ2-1	CSARRGRIHEQFF	TGCAGTGCTAGGAGGGGTAGAATCCATGAGCAGTTCTTC
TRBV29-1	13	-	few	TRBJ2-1	CSVELEYKAKQFF	TGCAGCGTTGAGTTAGAGTACAAAGCAAAGCAGTTCTTC
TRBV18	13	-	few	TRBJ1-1	CASSLFPGVEAFF	TGTGCCAGCTCACTATTTCCGGGAGTTGAAGCTTTCTTT
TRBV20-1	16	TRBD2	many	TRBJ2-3	CSAQGLAGGPADTQYF	TGCAGTGCTCAAGGACTAGCGGGGGGCCCTGCAGATACGCAGTATTTT
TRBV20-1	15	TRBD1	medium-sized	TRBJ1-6	CSARDLGTVNSPLHF	TGCAGTGCTAGAGATCTGGGGACAGTAAATTCACCCCTCCACTTT
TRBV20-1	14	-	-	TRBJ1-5	CSASVVGVGQPQHF	TGCAGTGCTAGTGTTGTAGGGGTAGGTCAGCCCCAGCATTTT
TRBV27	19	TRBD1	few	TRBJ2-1	CASSSLEYRQGKAYNEQFF	TGTGCCAGCAGTTCCCTAGAATACCGACAGGGTAAGGCCTACAATGAGCAGTTCTTC
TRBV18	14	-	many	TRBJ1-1	CASSRQPVNTEAFF	TGTGCCAGCTCACGTCAGCCGGTGAACACTGAAGCTTTCTTT
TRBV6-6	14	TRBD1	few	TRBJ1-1	CASRLEGAGTEAFF	TGTGCCAGCAGACTGGAGGGGGCCGGCACTGAAGCTTTCTTT
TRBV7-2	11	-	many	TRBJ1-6	CASLGYRSLHF	TGTGCCAGCTTGGGTTACAGATCCCTCCACTTT
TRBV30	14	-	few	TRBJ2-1	CAWSVGRRRNEQFF	TGTGCCTGGAGTGTAGGGAGGCGTCGGAATGAGCAGTTCTTC
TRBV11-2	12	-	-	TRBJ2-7	CASSLKRDEQYF	TGTGCCAGCAGCTTAAAAAGAGACGAGCAGTACTTC
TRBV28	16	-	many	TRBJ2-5	CASSPFGRGASKTQYF	TGTGCCAGCAGCCCCTTCGGACGCGGGGCATCGAAGACCCAGTACTTC
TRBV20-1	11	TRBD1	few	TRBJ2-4	CSARPDRGQYF	TGCAGTGCTAGACCCGACAGGGGTCAGTACTTC
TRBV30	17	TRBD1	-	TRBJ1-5	CAWRSRGQGQADQPQHF	TGTGCCTGGAGGAGCCGGGGCCAGGGACAGGCAGATCAGCCCCAGCATTTT
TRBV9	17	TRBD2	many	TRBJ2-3	CASSVDWGGSRKNTQYF	TGTGCCAGCAGCGTAGATTGGGGGGGGTCTCGGAAAAATACGCAGTATTTT